A selection of T cell receptor beta chains follows, all from one sample in a study of blood T cell repertoires in COVID-19. Profiled with immunoSEQ multiplex PCR; TCRdb holds only in-frame clones, not every one. The sample lists just under 350,000 clones, 80% to 90% occurring once. Sequencing was performed on peripheral blood. Every receptor here comes from a man between 25 and 39 years old with active or convalescent COVID-19. Each CDR3 is given with its conserved first and last residue. A D gene is named only where the DNA matches it firmly. A clone size is listed for some rows: how often the clone was seen (once, few, many), or a class if it is expanded.

d_gene	abundance	v_gene	j_gene	CDR3aa	CDR3nt
TRBD1	.	TRBV5-1	TRBJ1-6	CASSPRTGFSSPLHF	TGCGCCAGCAGCCCCCGGACAGGATTCTCTTCACCCCTCCACTTT
.	.	TRBV19	TRBJ2-1	CASSQTSYGNEQFF	TGTGCCAGCAGCCAGACTAGTTATGGAAATGAGCAGTTCTTC
.	.	TRBV6-1	TRBJ1-3	CASSDQVHSGNTIYF	TGTGCCAGCAGTGACCAGGTGCACTCTGGAAACACCATATATTTT
.	.	TRBV27	TRBJ2-7	CASSLSWDIYSYEQYF	TGTGCCAGCAGTTTATCCTGGGACATCTACTCCTACGAGCAGTACTTC
TRBD1	.	TRBV5-1	TRBJ2-2	CASSFLLGQGANTGELFF	TGCGCCAGCAGCTTCCTTTTGGGACAGGGGGCGAACACCGGGGAGCTGTTTTTT
TRBD2	once	TRBV6-5	TRBJ2-1	CASSSRTSGYNEQFF	TGTGCCAGCAGTTCAAGGACTAGCGGGTACAATGAGCAGTTCTTC
.	.	TRBV12-3/TRBV12-4	TRBJ1-4	CASSLDRRILFF	TGTGCCAGCAGTTTGGACAGACGAATTCTGTTTTTT
.	.	TRBV12-5	TRBJ1-2	CASGLENYGYTF	TGTGCTAGTGGTCTAGAGAACTATGGCTACACCTTC
TRBD1	.	TRBV7-3	TRBJ2-1	CASSEGQYNEQFF	TGTGCCAGCAGCGAGGGACAGTACAATGAGCAGTTCTTC
.	few	TRBV12-3/TRBV12-4	TRBJ2-7	CASSYRDTQYF	TGTGCCAGCAGTTACCGGGACACTCAGTACTTC
.	.	TRBV7-9	TRBJ1-1	CASSLLGTEAFF	TGTGCCAGCAGTCTTCTAGGCACTGAAGCTTTCTTT
TRBD1	.	TRBV20-1	TRBJ2-7	CSARTGGEQYF	TGCAGTGCTAGAACAGGGGGGGAGCAGTACTTC
TRBD1	once	TRBV19	TRBJ1-2	CAASRQGNYGYTF	TGTGCCGCTTCCCGACAGGGCAACTATGGCTACACCTTC
.	.	TRBV7-6	TRBJ2-2	CASSLKGQYIPGELFF	TGTGCCAGCAGCTTAAAAGGACAGTACATTCCCGGGGAGCTGTTTTTT
.	.	TRBV7-8	TRBJ1-2	CASSPQEGANYGYTF	TGTGCCAGCAGCCCTCAAGAGGGGGCTAACTATGGCTACACCTTC
TRBD1	.	TRBV6-1	TRBJ2-3	CASSEATQGVDATDTQYF	TGTGCCAGCAGTGAAGCTACACAGGGGGTAGATGCCACAGATACGCAGTATTTT
TRBD1	many	TRBV3-1/TRBV3-2	TRBJ1-2	CASSQVQQGATGYTF	TGTGCCAGCAGCCAGGTCCAACAGGGGGCTACTGGCTACACCTTC
.	.	TRBV27	TRBJ1-4	CASSSTRRGGGEKLFF	TGTGCCAGCAGTTCCACCCGGAGGGGAGGGGGAGAAAAACTGTTTTTT
.	many	TRBV7-3	TRBJ1-1	CASSSEGRTFF	TGTGCCAGCAGCTCCGAGGGCAGAACTTTCTTT
TRBD2	.	TRBV10-3	TRBJ2-3	CAISESGTSGGNTQYF	TGTGCCATCAGTGAGTCTGGGACTAGCGGGGGGAATACGCAGTATTTT
TRBD1	.	TRBV10-3	TRBJ1-2	CAISEGRGRDGYTF	TGTGCCATCAGTGAGGGCAGGGGGCGAGATGGCTACACCTTC
.	.	TRBV24-1	TRBJ1-4	CATSDVTGDDEKLFF	TGTGCCACCAGTGACGTGACAGGAGATGATGAAAAACTGTTTTTT
.	.	TRBV7-2	TRBJ2-5	CASSFTGGGETQYF	TGTGCCAGCAGCTTTACCGGCGGCGGGGAGACCCAGTACTTC
.	.	TRBV3-1/TRBV3-2	TRBJ2-4	CASLPGHLPLAKNIQYF	TGTGCCAGCTTGCCGGGACACTTACCCCTAGCCAAAAACATTCAGTACTTC
.	.	TRBV18	TRBJ1-6	CASSPLPDRSYNSPLHF	TGTGCCAGCTCACCACTACCCGACAGGTCTTATAATTCACCCCTCCACTTT
TRBD1	.	TRBV30	TRBJ1-2	CAWSGVTGGYGYTF	TGTGCCTGGAGTGGGGTGACAGGGGGCTATGGCTACACCTTC
TRBD1	.	TRBV19	TRBJ1-1	CASTLLVGTGVSEAFF	TGTGCCAGTACCCTTCTTGTTGGGACAGGGGTGTCTGAAGCTTTCTTT
.	.	TRBV5-4	TRBJ1-6	CASSLAGGYNSPLHF	TGTGCCAGCAGCTTGGCGGGGGGCTATAATTCACCCCTCCACTTT
.	.	TRBV21-1	TRBJ2-7	CASSIQGEGYEQYF	TGTGCCAGCAGCATACAGGGGGAAGGGTACGAGCAGTACTTC
TRBD1	.	TRBV2	TRBJ1-3	CASSDGQAGNTIYF	TGTGCCAGCAGTGACGGACAGGCTGGAAACACCATATATTTT
.	once	TRBV5-1	TRBJ1-5	CASSLGFGGQPQHF	TGCGCCAGCAGCTTGGGTTTCGGGGGTCAGCCCCAGCATTTT
TRBD1	.	TRBV11-3	TRBJ2-4	CASSPPGQGGYIQYF	TGTGCCAGCAGTCCCCCGGGACAGGGGGGTTACATTCAGTACTTC
.	.	TRBV19	TRBJ1-2	CASSRWGETQDGYTF	TGTGCCAGTAGTAGATGGGGCGAGACACAGGATGGCTACACCTTC
.	once	TRBV30	TRBJ1-4	CAWSGGQTEKLFF	TGTGCCTGGAGTGGTGGGCAGACGGAAAAACTGTTTTTT
.	.	TRBV15	TRBJ1-1	CATSRGRGWDTEAFF	TGTGCCACCAGCAGAGGAAGGGGATGGGACACTGAAGCTTTCTTT
TRBD2	.	TRBV6-4	TRBJ2-3	CASSWVAGDTQYF	TGTGCCAGCAGTTGGGTAGCGGGAGATACGCAGTATTTT
TRBD1	.	TRBV14	TRBJ2-7	CASSPTGTGSEQYF	TGTGCCAGCAGCCCTACCGGGACAGGCTCCGAGCAGTACTTC
TRBD1	few	TRBV7-7	TRBJ2-7	CASSLGTGTEQYF	TGTGCCAGCAGCTTGGGGACAGGGACCGAGCAGTACTTC
.	.	TRBV7-9	TRBJ1-6	CASSLDPGRRRNSPLHF	TGTGCCAGCAGCTTAGATCCAGGGAGGAGGCGTAATTCACCCCTCCACTTT
.	.	TRBV5-1	TRBJ2-7	CASSLEAGTYEQYF	TGCGCCAGCAGCTTGGAGGCAGGTACCTACGAGCAGTACTTC
.	.	TRBV5-4	TRBJ1-4	CASSPGGSLNEKLFF	TGTGCCAGCAGCCCGGGGGGCAGCCTTAATGAAAAACTGTTTTTT
.	few	TRBV7-9	TRBJ2-2	CATQSQGGELFF	TGTGCCACCCAGAGTCAGGGCGGGGAGCTGTTTTTT
.	.	TRBV30	TRBJ2-4	CAWSGQIRAKNIQYF	TGTGCCTGGAGTGGACAGATTAGGGCCAAAAACATTCAGTACTTC
.	.	TRBV5-1	TRBJ2-1	CASSFGGFDEQFF	TGCGCCAGCAGCTTTGGGGGGTTCGATGAGCAGTTCTTC
TRBD2	.	TRBV7-7	TRBJ2-2	CASSPLSGSGELFF	TGTGCCAGCAGCCCCCTTAGCGGGTCCGGGGAGCTGTTTTTT